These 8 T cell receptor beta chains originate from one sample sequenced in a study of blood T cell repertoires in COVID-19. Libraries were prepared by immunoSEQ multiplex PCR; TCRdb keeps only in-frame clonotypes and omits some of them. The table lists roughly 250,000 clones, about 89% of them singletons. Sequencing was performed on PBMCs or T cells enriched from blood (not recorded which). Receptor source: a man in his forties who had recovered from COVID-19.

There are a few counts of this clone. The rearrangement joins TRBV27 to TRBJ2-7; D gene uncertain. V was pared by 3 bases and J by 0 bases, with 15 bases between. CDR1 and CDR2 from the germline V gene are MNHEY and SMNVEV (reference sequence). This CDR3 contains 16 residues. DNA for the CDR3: TGTGCCAGCAGTTTTCGAATAGACATGAGCTCCTACGAGCAGTACTTC. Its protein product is CASSFRIDMSSYEQYF.

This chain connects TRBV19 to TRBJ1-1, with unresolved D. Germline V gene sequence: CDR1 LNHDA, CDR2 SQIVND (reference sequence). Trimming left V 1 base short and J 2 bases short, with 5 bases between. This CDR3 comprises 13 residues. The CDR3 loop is CASSIALNTEAFF. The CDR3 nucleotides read TGTGCCAGTAGTATAGCCCTAAACACTGAAGCTTTCTTT.

CDR3 region: CASSPSIGLNQPQHF. CDR3 sequence (DNA): TGTGCCAGCTCACCATCGATTGGGCTCAATCAGCCCCAGCATTTT. The chain is built from TRBV18 and TRBJ1-5, with unresolved D. Looked up from germline, CDR1 is KGHSH and CDR2 is LQKENI. Trimming removed 2 bases at V and 3 bases at J, with 11 bases between. The CDR3 covers 15 residues.

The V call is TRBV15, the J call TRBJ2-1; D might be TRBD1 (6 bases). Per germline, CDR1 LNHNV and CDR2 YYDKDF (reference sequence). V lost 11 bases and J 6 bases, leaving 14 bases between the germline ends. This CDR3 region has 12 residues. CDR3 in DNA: TGTGCCGCCAAGGACAGTTCCAATGAGCAGTTCTTC. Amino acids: CAAKDSSNEQFF.

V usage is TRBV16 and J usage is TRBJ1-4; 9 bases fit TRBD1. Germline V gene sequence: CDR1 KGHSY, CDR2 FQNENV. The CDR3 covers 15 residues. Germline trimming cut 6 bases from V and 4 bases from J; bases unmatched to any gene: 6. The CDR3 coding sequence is TGTGCCAGCAGATCCCCGGGACAGGGTAATGAAAAACTGTTTTTT. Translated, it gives CASRSPGQGNEKLFF.

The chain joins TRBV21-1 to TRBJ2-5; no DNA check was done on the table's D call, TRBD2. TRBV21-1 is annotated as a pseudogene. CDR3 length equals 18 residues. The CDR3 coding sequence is TGTGCCAGCAGCAAGGGGACTAGCGGGAGGGCCCTCGTTGAGACCCAGTACTTC. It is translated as CASSKGTSGRALVETQYF.

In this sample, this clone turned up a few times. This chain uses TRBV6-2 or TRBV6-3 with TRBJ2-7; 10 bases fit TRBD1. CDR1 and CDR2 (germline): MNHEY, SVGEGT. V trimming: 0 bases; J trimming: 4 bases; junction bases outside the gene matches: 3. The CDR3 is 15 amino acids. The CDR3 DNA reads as TGTGCCAGCAGTTACTCCGGGACAGGGGATTACGAGCAGTACTTC. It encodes CASSYSGTGDYEQYF.

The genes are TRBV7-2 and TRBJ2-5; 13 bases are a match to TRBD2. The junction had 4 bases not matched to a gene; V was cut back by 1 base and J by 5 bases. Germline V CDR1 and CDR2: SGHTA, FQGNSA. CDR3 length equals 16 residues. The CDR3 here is CASSLGTSGSLETQYF. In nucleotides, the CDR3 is TGTGCCAGCAGCTTAGGGACTAGCGGGAGTTTGGAGACCCAGTACTTC.